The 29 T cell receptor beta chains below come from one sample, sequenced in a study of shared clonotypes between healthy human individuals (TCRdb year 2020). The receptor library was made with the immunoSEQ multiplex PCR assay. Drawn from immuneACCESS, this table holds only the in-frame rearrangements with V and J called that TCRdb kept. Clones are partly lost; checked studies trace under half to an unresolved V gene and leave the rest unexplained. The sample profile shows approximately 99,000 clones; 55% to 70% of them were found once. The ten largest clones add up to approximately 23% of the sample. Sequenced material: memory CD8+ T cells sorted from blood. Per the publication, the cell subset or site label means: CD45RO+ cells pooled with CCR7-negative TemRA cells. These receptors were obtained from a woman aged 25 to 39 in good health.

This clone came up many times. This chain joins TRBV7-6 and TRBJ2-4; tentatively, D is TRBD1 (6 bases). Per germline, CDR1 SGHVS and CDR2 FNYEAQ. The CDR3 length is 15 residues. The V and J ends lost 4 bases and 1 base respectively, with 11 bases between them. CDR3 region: CASSYSTGAKNIQYF. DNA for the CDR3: TGTGCCAGCAGCTATTCAACAGGGGCCAAAAACATTCAGTACTTC. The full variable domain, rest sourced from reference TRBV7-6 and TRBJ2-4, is GAGVSQSPRYKVTKRGQDVALRCDPISGHVSLYWYRQALGQGPEFLTYFNYEAQQDKSGLPNDRFSAERPEGSISTLTIQRTEQRDSAMYRCASSYSTGAKNIQYFGAGTRLSVL.

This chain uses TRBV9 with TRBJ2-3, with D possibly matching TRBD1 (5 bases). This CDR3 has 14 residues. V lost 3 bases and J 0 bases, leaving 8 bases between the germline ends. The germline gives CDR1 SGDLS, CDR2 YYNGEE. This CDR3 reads CASSETASTDTQYF. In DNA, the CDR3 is TGTGCCAGCAGCGAGACAGCGAGCACAGATACGCAGTATTTT. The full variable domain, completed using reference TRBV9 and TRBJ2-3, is DSGVTQTPKHLITATGQRVTLRCSPRSGDLSVYWYQQSLDQGLQFLIQYYNGEERAKGNILERFSAQQFPDLHSELNLSSLELGDSALYFCASSETASTDTQYFGPGTRLTVL.

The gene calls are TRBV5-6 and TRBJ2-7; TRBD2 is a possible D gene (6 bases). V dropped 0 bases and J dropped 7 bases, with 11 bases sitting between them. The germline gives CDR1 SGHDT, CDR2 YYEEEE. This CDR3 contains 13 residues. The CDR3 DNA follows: TGTGCCAGCAGCTTGGTTGGTGGGGGGGAGCAGTACTTC. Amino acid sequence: CASSLVGGGEQYF.

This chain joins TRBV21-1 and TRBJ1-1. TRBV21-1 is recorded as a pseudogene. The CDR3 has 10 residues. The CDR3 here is CASSALGAFF. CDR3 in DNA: TGTGCCAGCAGCGCGTTAGGAGCTTTCTTT.

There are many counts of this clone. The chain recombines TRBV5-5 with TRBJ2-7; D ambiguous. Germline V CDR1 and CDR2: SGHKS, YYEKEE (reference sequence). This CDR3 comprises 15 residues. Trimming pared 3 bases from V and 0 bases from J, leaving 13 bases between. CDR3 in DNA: TGTGCCAGCAGCTCCGCGTGGGGTTCCTCCTACGAGCAGTACTTC. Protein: CASSSAWGSSYEQYF.

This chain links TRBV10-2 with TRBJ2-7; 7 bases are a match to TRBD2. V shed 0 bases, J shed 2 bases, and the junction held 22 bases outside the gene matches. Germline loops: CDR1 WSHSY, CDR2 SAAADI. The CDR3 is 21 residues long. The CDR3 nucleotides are TGCGCCAGCAGTGAGTCGATTTTTTTATCCCAGCGCAGGCGGGAGACCTACGAGCAGTACTTC. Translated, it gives CASSESIFLSQRRRETYEQYF.

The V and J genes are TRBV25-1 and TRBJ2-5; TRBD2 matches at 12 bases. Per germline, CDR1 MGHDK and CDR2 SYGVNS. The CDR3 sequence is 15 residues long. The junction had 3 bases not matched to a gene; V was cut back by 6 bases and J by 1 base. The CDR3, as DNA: TGTGCCAGCAGCACTAGCGGGGGGATCCAAGAGACCCAGTACTTC. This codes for CASSTSGGIQETQYF.

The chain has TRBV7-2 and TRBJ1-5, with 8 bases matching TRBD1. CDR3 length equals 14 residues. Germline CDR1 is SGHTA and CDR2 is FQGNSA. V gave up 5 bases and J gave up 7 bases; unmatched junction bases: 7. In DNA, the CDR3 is TGTGCCAGCAGCCCGGACAGGGACGGCCAGCCCCAGCATTTT. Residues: CASSPDRDGQPQHF.

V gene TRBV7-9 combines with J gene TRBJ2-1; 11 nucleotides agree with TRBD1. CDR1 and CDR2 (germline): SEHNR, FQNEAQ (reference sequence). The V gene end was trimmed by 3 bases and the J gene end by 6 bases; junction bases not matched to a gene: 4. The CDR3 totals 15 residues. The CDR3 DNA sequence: TGTGCCAGCAGCTTTTCCGGGACAGGGGGCAATGAGCAGTTCTTC. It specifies CASSFSGTGGNEQFF.

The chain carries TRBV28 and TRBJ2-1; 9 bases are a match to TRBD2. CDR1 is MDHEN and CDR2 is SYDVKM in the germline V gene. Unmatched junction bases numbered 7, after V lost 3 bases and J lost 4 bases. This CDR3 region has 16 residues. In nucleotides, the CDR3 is TGTGCCAGCAGTTTTGGCGGGAGGGACTTTTACAATGAGCAGTTCTTC. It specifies CASSFGGRDFYNEQFF. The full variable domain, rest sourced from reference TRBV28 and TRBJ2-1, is DVKVTQSSRYLVKRTGEKVFLECVQDMDHENMFWYRQDPGLGLRLIYFSYDVKMKEKGDIPEGYSVSREKKERFSLILESASTNQTSMYLCASSFGGRDFYNEQFFGPGTRLTVL.

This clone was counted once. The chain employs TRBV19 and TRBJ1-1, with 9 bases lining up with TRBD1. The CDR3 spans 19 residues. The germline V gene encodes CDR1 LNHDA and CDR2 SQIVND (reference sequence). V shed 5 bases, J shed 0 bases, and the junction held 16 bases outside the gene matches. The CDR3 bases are TGTGCCAGTAGTCCGCCCCTCGGGACAGGGAAGATTGTGAACACTGAAGCTTTCTTT. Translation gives CASSPPLGTGKIVNTEAFF.

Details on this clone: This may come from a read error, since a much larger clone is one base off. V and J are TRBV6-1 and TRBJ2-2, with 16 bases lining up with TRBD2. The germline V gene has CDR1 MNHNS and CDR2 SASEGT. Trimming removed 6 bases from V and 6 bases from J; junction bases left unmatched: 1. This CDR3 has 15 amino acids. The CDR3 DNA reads TGTGCCAGCAGGGGACTAGCGGGAGGGCCCGGGGAGCTGTTTTTT. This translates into CASRGLAGGPGELFF.

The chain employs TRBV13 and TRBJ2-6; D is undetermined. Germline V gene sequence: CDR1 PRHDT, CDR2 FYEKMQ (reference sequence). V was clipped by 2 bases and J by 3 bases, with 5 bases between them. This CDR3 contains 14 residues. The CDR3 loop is CASSLRSGANVLTF. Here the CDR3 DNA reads TGTGCCAGCAGCTTAAGGAGTGGGGCCAACGTCCTGACTTTC.

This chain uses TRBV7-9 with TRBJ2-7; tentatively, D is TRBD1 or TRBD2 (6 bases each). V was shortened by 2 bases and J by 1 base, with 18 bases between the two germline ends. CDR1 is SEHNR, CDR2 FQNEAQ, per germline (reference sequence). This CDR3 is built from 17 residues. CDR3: CASSLSLGGSGSYEQYF. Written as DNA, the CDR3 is TGTGCCAGCAGCTTATCACTGGGGGGCAGTGGGTCCTACGAGCAGTACTTC. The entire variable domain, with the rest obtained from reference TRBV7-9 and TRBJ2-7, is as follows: DTGVSQNPRHKITKRGQNVTFRCDPISEHNRLYWYRQTLGQGPEFLTYFQNEAQLEKSRLLSDRFSAERPKGSFSTLEIQRTEQGDSAMYLCASSLSLGGSGSYEQYFGPGTRLTVT.

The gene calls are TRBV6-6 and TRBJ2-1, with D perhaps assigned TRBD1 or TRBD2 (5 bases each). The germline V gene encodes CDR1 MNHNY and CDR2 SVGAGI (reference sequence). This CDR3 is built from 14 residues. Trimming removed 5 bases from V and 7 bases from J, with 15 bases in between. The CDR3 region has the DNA TGTGCCAGCAGTGAGGGCAGGGAAGGGAATGAGCAGTTCTTC. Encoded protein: CASSEGREGNEQFF.

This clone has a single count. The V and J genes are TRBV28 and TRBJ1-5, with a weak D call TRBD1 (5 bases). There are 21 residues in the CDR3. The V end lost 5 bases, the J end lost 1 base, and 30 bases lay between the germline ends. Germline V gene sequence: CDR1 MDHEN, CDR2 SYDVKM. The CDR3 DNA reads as TGTGCCAGCAGTATCACAAGCTCCGGGACGACCGAGATGGGCAGCAATCAGCCCCAGCATTTT. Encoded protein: CASSITSSGTTEMGSNQPQHF.

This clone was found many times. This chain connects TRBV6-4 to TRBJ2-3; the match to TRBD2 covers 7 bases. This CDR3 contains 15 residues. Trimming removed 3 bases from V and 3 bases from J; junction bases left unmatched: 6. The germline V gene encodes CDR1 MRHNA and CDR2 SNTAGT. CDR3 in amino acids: CASSEGGRETDTQYF. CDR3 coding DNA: TGTGCCAGCAGTGAAGGCGGGAGAGAAACAGATACGCAGTATTTT.

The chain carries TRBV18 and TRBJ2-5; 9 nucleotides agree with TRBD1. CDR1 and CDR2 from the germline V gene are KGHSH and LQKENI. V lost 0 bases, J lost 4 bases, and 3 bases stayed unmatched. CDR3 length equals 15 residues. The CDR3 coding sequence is TGTGCCAGCTCACCACCAACGGACAGGGGAGAGACCCAGTACTTC. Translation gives CASSPPTDRGETQYF.

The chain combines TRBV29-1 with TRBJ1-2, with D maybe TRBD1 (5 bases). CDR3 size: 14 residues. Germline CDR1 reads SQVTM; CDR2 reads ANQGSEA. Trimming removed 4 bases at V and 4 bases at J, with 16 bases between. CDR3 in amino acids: CSVGDPGNFYGYTF. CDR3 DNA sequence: TGCAGCGTTGGGGACCCAGGGAACTTCTATGGCTACACCTTC.

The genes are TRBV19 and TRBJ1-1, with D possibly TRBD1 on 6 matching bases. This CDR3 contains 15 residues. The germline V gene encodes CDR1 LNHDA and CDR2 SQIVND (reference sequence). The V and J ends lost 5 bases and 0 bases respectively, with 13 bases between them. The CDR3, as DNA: TGTGCCAGTAGTGCACAGGGACGGTTGAACACTGAAGCTTTCTTT. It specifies CASSAQGRLNTEAFF.

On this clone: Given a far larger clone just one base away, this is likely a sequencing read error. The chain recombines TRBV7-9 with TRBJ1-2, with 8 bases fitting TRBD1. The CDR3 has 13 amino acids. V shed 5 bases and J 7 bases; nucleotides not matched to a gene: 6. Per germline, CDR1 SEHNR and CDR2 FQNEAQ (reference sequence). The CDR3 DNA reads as TGTGCCAGCAGCCTGGACAGGGACGCTGGCTACACCTTC. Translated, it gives CASSLDRDAGYTF.

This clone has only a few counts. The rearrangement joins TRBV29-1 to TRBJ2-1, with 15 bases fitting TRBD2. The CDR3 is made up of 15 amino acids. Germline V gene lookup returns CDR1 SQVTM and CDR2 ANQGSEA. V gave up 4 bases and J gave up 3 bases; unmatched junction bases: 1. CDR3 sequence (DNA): TGCAGCGTTGGGACTAGCGGGGGGGACTACAATGAGCAGTTCTTC. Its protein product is CSVGTSGGDYNEQFF.

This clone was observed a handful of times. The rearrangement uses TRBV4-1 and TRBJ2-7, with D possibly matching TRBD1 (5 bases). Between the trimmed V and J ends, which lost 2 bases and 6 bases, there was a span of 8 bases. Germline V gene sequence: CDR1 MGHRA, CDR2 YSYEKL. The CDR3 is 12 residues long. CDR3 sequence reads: CASSQPDSEQYF. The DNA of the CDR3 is TGCGCCAGCAGCCAACCTGACAGCGAGCAGTACTTC.

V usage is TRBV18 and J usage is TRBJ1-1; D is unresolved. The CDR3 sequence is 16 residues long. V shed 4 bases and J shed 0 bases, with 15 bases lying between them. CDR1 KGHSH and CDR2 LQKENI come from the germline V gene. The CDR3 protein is CASSQVRPEMNTEAFF. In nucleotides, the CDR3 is TGTGCCAGCTCACAGGTCCGTCCAGAGATGAACACTGAAGCTTTCTTT.

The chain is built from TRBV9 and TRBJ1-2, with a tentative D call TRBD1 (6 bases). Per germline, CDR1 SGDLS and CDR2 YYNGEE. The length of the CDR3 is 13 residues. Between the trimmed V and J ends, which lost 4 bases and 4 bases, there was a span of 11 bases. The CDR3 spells CASSSTGVYGYTF. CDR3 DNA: TGTGCCAGCAGCTCGACAGGCGTCTATGGCTACACCTTC.

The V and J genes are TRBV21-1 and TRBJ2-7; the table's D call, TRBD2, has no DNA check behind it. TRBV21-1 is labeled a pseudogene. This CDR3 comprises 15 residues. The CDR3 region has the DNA TGTGCCAGCAGCTTTTTCGGGGGGCTGGGATACGAGCAGTACTTC. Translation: CASSFFGGLGYEQYF.

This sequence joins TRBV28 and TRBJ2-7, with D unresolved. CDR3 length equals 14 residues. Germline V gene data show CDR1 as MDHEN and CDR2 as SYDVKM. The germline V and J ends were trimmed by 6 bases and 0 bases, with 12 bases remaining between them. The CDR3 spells CASRSLESSYEQYF. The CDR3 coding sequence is TGTGCCAGCAGGAGTCTAGAAAGCTCCTACGAGCAGTACTTC.

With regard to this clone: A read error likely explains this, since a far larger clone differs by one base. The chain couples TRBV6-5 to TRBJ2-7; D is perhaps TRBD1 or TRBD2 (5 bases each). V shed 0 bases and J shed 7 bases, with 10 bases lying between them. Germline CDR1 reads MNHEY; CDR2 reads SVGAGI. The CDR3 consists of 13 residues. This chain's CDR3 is CASSYSGRAEQYF. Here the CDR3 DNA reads TGTGCCAGCAGTTACTCGGGACGGGCGGAGCAGTACTTC.

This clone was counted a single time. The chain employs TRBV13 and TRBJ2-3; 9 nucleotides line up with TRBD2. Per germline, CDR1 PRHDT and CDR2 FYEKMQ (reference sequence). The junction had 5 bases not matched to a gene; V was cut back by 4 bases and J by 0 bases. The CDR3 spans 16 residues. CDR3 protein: CASSSLAGRSTDTQYF. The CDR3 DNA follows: TGTGCCAGCAGCTCGCTAGCGGGACGAAGCACAGATACGCAGTATTTT. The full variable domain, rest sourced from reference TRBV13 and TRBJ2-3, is AAGVIQSPRHLIKEKRETATLKCYPIPRHDTVYWYQQGPGQDPQFLISFYEKMQSDKGSIPDRFSAQQFSDYHSELNMSSLELGDSALYFCASSSLAGRSTDTQYFGPGTRLTVL.